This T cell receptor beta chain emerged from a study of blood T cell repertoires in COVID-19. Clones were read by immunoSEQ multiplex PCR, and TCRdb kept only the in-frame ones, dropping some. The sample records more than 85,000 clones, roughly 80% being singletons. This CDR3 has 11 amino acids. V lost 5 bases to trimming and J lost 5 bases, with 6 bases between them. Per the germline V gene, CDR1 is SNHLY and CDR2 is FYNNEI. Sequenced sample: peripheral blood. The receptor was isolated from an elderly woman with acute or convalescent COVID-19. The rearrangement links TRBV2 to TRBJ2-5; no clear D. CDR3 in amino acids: CASSPLETQYF. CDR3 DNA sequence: TGTGCCAGCAGTCCTTTGGAGACCCAGTACTTC.